This T cell receptor (beta chain) is drawn from a study of identifying expanded T cells in peripheral blood. Findings and limits, study-wide: Roughly two-week clone count variance significantly increased as total template count grew. About 1.2 clones differed between technical replicates, versus around 15 and 19 over time.

During the collection period, no donor immune events like infections were recorded. Data came from immunoSEQ multiplex PCR; TCRdb stores just in-frame clones and leaves some out. The table has 80,000 to 90,000 clones, around 86% seen once. V was pared by 0 bases and J by 0 bases, with 4 bases between. Looked up from germline, CDR1 is SGDLS and CDR2 is YYNGEE. The CDR3 has 14 residues. Worth noting for this clone: Antigen unknown.

The sample comprised blood. This chain joins TRBV9 and TRBJ1-3; D remains ambiguous. The TCR comes from a person aged 18 to 70 in good health. This CDR3 reads CASSVGVSGNTIYF. CDR3 bases: TGTGCCAGCAGCGTAGGGGTCTCTGGAAACACCATATATTTT.